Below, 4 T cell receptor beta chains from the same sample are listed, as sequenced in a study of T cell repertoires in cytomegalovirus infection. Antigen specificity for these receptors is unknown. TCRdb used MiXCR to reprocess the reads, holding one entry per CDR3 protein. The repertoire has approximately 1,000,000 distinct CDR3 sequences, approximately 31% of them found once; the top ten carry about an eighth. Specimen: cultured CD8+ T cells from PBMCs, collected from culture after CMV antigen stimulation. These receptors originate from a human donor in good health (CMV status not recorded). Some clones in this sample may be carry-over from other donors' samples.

The chain's CDR3 is CASSSRGQGEFF. As DNA, the CDR3 is TGTGCCAGCAGCTCCCGGGGGCAGGGGGAGTTCTTC. The rearrangement joins TRBV13 to TRBJ2-1, with D possibly being TRBD1 (7 bases). Germline V gene sequence: CDR1 PRHDT, CDR2 FYEKMQ (reference sequence). CDR3 length: 12 residues. V dropped 4 bases and J dropped 14 bases, with 15 bases sitting between them.

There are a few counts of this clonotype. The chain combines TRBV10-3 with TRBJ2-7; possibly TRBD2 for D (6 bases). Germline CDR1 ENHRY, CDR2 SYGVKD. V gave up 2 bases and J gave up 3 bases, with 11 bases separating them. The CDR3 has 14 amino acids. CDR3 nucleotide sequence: TGTGCCATCAGTGAGGGGGGACTTAACTACGAGCAGTACGTC. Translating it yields CAISEGGLNYEQYV.

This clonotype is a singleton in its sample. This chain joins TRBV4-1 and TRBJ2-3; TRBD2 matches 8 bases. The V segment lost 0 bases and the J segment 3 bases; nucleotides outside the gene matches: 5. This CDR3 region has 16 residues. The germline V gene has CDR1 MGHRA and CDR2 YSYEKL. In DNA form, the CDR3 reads TGCGCCAGCAGCCAAGATGAAACGGGGGGGACAGATACGCAGTATTTT. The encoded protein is CASSQDETGGTDTQYF.

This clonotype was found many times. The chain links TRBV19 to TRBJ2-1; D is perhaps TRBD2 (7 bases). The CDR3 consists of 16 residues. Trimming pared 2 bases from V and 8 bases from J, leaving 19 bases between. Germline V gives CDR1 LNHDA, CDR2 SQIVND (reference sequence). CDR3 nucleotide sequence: TGTGCCAGTAGTATACGAGGGGGGGGCACTAAAGATGAGCAGTTCTTC. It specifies CASSIRGGGTKDEQFF. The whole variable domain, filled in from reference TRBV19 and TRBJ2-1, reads DGGITQSPKYLFRKEGQNVTLSCEQNLNHDAMYWYRQDPGQGLRLIYYSQIVNDFQKGDIAEGYSVSREKKESFPLTVTSAQKNPTAFYLCASSIRGGGTKDEQFFGPGTRLTVL.